The clone carrying this TCR beta chain was seen a handful of times. This record belongs to a study of CD8+ T cells in alopecia areata. Study in general: Twice daily, treated patients received 5 to 10 mg of oral tofacitinib.

Sequencing templates came from extracted RNA that was reverse transcribed into cDNA. The protocol was immunoSEQ multiplex PCR, while the TCRdb copy is restricted to in-frame clones and leaves out a portion. The sample lists over 100,000 clones; about 50% were seen once. Treatment: oral pan-JAK inhibitor, 5-10 mg twice daily. The V end lost 1 base, the J end lost 5 bases, and 11 bases lay between the germline ends. Germline assignment: CDR1 LGHNA and CDR2 YNFKEQ. The CDR3 is made up of 14 amino acids. The clonotype comes from a human donor with alopecia areata. The V and J genes are TRBV4-2 and TRBJ1-1; D uncertain. Sequenced here: CD4+ T cells sorted from blood, sampled at week 4, from a patient treated with tofacitinib. The CDR3 loop reads CASSQGETWTEAFF. The CDR3 DNA is TGTGCCAGCAGCCAAGGGGAAACCTGGACTGAAGCTTTCTTT.